This T cell receptor beta chain originates from a study of blood T cell repertoires in COVID-19. Study in general: Sites in the United States, Italy and Spain provided acute and convalescent COVID-19 samples. Nucleic acid was either cDNA or gDNA, and it came from T cells, B-cell-depleted T cells, or PBMCs.

The germline CDR1 and CDR2 sequences are GTSNPN and SVGIG (reference sequence). V was shortened by 3 bases and J by 0 bases, with 5 bases between the two germline ends. The length of the CDR3 is 12 residues. Per the original methods: Reference gene primer amplification gave nucleated cell count estimates. Here immunoSEQ multiplex PCR was the method, and the copy in TCRdb shows in-frame clones only, minus some. The D gene and trimming were derived from the DNA, and the V and J assignments and clone size from that table. The table has approximately 140,000 clones, just over 85% seen once. This chain uses TRBV30 with TRBJ2-5, with D hard to call. The sequenced material came from peripheral blood. The clonotype originates from a woman aged 55 to 70 with acute or convalescent COVID-19. CDR3 residues: CAWRLYQETQYF. CDR3 nucleotide sequence: TGTGCCTGGAGACTGTACCAAGAGACCCAGTACTTC.